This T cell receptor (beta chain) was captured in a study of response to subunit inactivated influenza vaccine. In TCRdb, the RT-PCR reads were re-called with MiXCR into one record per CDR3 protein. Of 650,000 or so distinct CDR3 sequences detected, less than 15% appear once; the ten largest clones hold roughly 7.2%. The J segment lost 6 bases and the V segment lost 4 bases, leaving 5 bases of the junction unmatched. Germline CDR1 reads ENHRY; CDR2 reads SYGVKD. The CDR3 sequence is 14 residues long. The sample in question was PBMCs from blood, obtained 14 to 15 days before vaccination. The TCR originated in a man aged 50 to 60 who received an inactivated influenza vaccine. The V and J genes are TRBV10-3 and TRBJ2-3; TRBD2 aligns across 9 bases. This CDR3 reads CAISGAGGPDTQYF. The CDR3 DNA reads TGTGCCATCAGTGGAGCGGGAGGACCCGATACGCAGTATTTT.